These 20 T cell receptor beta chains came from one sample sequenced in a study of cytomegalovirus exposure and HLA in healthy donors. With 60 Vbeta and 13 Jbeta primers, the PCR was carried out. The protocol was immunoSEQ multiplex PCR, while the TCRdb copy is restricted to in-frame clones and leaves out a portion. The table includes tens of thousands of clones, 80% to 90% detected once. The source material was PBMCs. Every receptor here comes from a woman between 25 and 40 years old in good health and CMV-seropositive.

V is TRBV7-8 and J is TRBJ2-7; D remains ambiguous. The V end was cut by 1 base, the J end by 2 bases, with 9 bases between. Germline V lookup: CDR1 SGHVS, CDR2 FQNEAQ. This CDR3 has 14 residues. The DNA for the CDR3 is TGTGCCAGCAGCTTAGGTGTCCTAACCTACGAGCAGTACTTC. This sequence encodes CASSLGVLTYEQYF.

In nucleotides, the CDR3 is TGTGCCTGGAGTGGGGGTGGGGCTAGCGGAATGCAGTTCTTC. Its translation is CAWSGGGASGMQFF. The chain combines TRBV30 with TRBJ2-1; TRBD2 aligns across 7 bases. Germline assignment: CDR1 GTSNPN and CDR2 SVGIG (reference sequence). V lost 1 base, J lost 12 bases, and 12 bases stayed unmatched. The CDR3 runs to 14 residues.

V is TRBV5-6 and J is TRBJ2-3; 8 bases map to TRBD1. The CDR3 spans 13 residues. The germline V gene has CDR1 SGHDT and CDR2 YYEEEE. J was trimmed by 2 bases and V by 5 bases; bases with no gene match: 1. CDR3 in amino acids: CASRQGATDTQYF. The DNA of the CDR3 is TGTGCCAGCAGGCAGGGGGCCACAGATACGCAGTATTTT.

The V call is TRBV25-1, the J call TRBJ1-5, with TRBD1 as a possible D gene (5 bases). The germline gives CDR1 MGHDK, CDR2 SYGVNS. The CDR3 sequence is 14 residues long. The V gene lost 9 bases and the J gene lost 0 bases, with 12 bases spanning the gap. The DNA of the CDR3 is TGTGCCAGTGGGGGGGAAAGTAGCAATCAGCCCCAGCATTTT. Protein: CASGGESSNQPQHF.

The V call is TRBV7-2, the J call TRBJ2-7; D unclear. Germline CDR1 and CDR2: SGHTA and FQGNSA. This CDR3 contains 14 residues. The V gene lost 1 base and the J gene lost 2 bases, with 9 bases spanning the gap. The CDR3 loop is CASSLGGATYEQYF. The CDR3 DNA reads TGTGCCAGCAGCTTAGGTGGAGCCACCTACGAGCAGTACTTC.

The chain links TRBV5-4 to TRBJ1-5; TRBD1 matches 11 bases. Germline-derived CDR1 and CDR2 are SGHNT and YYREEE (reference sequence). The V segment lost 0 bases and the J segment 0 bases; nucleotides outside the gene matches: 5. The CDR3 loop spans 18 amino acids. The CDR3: CASSLGGTGGHSNQPQHF. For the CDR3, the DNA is TGTGCCAGCAGCTTGGGGGGGACAGGGGGGCATAGCAATCAGCCCCAGCATTTT.

The CDR3 protein is CASSLGQFSTDTQYF. The CDR3 DNA reads TGTGCCAGCAGCTTAGGACAGTTTAGCACAGATACGCAGTATTTT. The V and J genes are TRBV5-8 and TRBJ2-3; a weak D match, TRBD1 (6 bases). Germline CDR1 reads SGHTS; CDR2 reads YDEGEE. This CDR3 has 15 amino acids. V was trimmed by 2 bases and J by 0 bases, leaving 10 bases between them.

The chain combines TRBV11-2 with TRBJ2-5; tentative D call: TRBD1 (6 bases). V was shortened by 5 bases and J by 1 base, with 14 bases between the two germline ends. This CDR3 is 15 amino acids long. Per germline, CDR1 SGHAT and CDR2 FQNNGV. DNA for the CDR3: TGTGCCAGCAGCCCTCCGACAGGACTCCAAGAGACCCAGTACTTC. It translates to CASSPPTGLQETQYF.

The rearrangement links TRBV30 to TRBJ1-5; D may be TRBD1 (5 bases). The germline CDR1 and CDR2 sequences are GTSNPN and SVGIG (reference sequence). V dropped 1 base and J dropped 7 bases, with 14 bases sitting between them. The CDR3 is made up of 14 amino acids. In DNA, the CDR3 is TGTGCCTGGAGTGGCGGGACCTGGGAGCAGCCCCAGCATTTT. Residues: CAWSGGTWEQPQHF.

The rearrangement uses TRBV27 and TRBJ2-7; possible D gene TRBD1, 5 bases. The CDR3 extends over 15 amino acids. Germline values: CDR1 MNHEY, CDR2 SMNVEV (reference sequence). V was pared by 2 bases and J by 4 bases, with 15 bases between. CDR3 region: CASSLGPGKGYEQYF. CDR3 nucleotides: TGTGCCAGCAGTTTAGGTCCAGGGAAGGGGTACGAGCAGTACTTC.

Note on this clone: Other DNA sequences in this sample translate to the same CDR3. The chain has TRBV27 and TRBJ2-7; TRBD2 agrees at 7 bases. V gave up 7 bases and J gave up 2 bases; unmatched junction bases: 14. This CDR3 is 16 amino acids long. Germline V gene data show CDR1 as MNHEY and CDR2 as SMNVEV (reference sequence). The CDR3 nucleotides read TGTGCCAGCACCCGCTTTTCCCTAGCGGCGCCCTACGAGCAGTACTTC. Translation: CASTRFSLAAPYEQYF.

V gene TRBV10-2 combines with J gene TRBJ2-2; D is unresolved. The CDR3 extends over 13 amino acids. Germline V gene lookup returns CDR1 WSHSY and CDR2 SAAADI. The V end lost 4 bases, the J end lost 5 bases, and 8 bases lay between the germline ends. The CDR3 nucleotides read TGCGCCAGCAGTGGGTTGAGGACCGGGGAGCTGTTTTTT. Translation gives CASSGLRTGELFF.

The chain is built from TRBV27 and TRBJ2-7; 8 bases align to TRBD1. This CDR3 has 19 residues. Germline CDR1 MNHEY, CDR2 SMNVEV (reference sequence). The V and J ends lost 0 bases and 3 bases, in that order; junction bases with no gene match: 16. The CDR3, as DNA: TGTGCCAGCAGTTTATCTTACCACGACAGGGGTCCGGTGTACTACGAGCAGTACTTC. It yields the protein CASSLSYHDRGPVYYEQYF.

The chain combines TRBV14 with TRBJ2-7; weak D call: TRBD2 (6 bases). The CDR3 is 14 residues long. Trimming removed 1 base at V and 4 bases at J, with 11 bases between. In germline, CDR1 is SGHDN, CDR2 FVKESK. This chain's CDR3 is CASSQGRAGYEQYF. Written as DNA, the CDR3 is TGTGCCAGCAGCCAAGGGAGGGCCGGATACGAGCAGTACTTC. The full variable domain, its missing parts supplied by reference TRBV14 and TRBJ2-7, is EAGVTQFPSHSVIEKGQTVTLRCDPISGHDNLYWYRRVMGKEIKFLLHFVKESKQDESGMPNNRFLAERTGGTYSTLKVQPAELEDSGVYFCASSQGRAGYEQYFGPGTRLTVT.

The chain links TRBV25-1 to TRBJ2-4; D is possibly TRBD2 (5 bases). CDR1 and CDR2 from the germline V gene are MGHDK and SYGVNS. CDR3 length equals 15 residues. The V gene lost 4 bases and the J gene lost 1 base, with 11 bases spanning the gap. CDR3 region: CASSVGRGAKNIQYF. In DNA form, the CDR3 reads TGTGCCAGCAGTGTGGGGAGAGGGGCCAAAAACATTCAGTACTTC.

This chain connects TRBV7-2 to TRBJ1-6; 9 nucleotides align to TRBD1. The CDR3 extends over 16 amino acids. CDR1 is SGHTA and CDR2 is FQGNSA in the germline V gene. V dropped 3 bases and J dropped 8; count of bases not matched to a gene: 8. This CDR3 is CASSFPGQGGDSPLHF. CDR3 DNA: TGTGCCAGCAGCTTCCCGGGACAGGGAGGGGATTCACCCCTCCACTTT. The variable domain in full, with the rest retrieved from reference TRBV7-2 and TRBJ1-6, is GAGVSQSPSNKVTEKGKDVELRCDPISGHTALYWYRQSLGQGLEFLIYFQGNSAPDKSGLPSDRFSAERTGGSVSTLTIQRTQQEDSAVYLCASSFPGQGGDSPLHFGNGTRLTVT.

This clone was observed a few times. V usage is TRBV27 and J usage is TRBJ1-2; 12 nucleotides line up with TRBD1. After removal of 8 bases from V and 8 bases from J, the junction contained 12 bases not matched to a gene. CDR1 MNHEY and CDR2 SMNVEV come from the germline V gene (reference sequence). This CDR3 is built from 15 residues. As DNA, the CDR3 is TGTGCCAGCCGTCCTCGGGGACAGGGGGCGTGGGGCTACACCTTC. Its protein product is CASRPRGQGAWGYTF.

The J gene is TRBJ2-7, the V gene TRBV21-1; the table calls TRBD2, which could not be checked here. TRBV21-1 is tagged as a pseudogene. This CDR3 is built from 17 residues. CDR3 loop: CASSKAPWLAELYEQYF. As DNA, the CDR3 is TGTGCCAGCAGCAAAGCGCCGTGGCTAGCGGAGCTATACGAGCAGTACTTC.

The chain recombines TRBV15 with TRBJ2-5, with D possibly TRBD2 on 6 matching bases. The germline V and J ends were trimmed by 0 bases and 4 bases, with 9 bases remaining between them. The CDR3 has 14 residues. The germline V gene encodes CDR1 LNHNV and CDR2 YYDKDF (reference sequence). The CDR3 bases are TGTGCCACCAGCAGAGATAACGGGAGAGAGACCCAGTACTTC. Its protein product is CATSRDNGRETQYF.

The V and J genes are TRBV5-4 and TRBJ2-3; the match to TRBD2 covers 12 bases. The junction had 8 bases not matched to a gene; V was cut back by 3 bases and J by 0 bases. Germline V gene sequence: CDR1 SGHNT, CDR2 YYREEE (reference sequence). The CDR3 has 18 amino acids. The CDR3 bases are TGTGCCAGCAGCTGGGGGCTAGCGGGAGGGACTAGCACAGATACGCAGTATTTT. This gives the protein CASSWGLAGGTSTDTQYF.